A selection of T cell receptor beta chains follows, all from one sample in a study of blood T cell repertoires in COVID-19. TCRdb's table, derived via immunoSEQ multiplex PCR, lists solely in-frame clones and lacks some. The sample carries approximately 190,000 clones, roughly 87% recorded once. Sequenced material: peripheral blood. These TCRs come from a woman in her thirties or forties with acute or convalescent COVID-19. CDR3s include the opening cysteine and the closing phenylalanine or tryptophan. D genes are given only for firm matches. Some rows have no size entry. The others give once, few or many, or a class for an expanded clone.

clone size | J gene | D gene | V gene | CDR3 protein | CDR3 DNA
few | TRBJ2-1 | TRBD2 | TRBV7-6 | CASSLFASGSYNEQFF | TGTGCCAGCAGCTTATTCGCTAGCGGGTCCTACAATGAGCAGTTCTTC
few | TRBJ2-1 | TRBD2 | TRBV30 | CAGARKGAGVSLNEQFF | TGTGCCGGGGCGAGAAAGGGTGCGGGAGTGAGCCTGAATGAGCAGTTCTTC
. | TRBJ1-1 | . | TRBV28 | CASSYSGDTEAFF | TGTGCCAGCAGTTACTCAGGGGACACTGAAGCTTTCTTT
once | TRBJ2-1 | . | TRBV2 | CASSESSVHNEQFF | TGTGCCAGCAGTGAGTCTTCGGTCCACAATGAGCAGTTCTTC
. | TRBJ1-2 | TRBD1 | TRBV19 | CASSGRQGGYGYTF | TGTGCCAGTAGCGGCCGACAGGGAGGCTATGGCTACACCTTC
. | TRBJ2-7 | TRBD2 | TRBV3-1/TRBV3-2 | CASSQDAGAVEQYF | TGTGCCAGCAGCCAGGATGCGGGAGCTGTCGAGCAGTACTTC
. | TRBJ1-2 | . | TRBV13 | CAIPTFHAGGYTF | TGTGCCATCCCGACGTTCCATGCGGGAGGCTACACCTTC
. | TRBJ1-2 | TRBD1 | TRBV6-5 | CASAYARGLNGYTF | TGTGCCAGCGCCTATGCCAGGGGGCTAAATGGCTACACCTTC
. | TRBJ1-5 | . | TRBV4-1 | CASSQERTLGRGFQPQHF | TGCGCCAGCAGCCAAGAACGGACTTTGGGCAGGGGTTTTCAGCCCCAGCATTTT
. | TRBJ1-6 | . | TRBV18 | CASASGTTNSPLHF | TGTGCCAGCGCCAGCGGGACAACCAATTCACCCCTCCACTTT
. | TRBJ2-2 | . | TRBV5-1 | CASSLLEEASNTGELFF | TGCGCCAGCAGCTTGCTAGAGGAGGCTTCGAACACCGGGGAGCTGTTTTTT
. | TRBJ2-5 | . | TRBV19 | CASSIASGRETQYF | TGTGCCAGTAGTATTGCATCGGGTAGGGAGACCCAGTACTTC
. | TRBJ2-1 | . | TRBV10-3 | CAISGVGGSHNEQFF | TGTGCCATCAGCGGGGTTGGAGGGAGCCACAATGAGCAGTTCTTC
. | TRBJ1-2 | . | TRBV28 | CASSLPSYGYTF | TGTGCCAGCAGTCTACCATCCTATGGCTACACCTTC
. | TRBJ2-7 | TRBD2 | TRBV10-3 | CAISDSLAGGAVRYEQYF | TGTGCCATCAGTGATTCCCTAGCGGGAGGGGCCGTACGGTACGAGCAGTACTTC
. | TRBJ2-7 | . | TRBV11-2 | CASSSTVVTGEQYF | TGTGCCAGCAGCTCTACTGTCGTGACGGGAGAGCAGTACTTC
. | TRBJ1-2 | . | TRBV27 | CASSLSGRFYGYTF | TGTGCCAGCAGTTTATCTGGCAGGTTCTATGGCTACACCTTC
. | TRBJ2-4 | . | TRBV28 | CATSKGPGAKNIQYF | TGTGCCACCTCGAAGGGGCCCGGGGCCAAAAACATTCAGTACTTC
. | TRBJ1-6 | . | TRBV6-5 | CASRDRSSYNSPLHF | TGTGCCAGCAGGGACAGAAGCTCCTATAATTCACCCCTCCACTTT
. | TRBJ1-1 | . | TRBV6-5 | CASSRLNTEAFF | TGTGCCAGCAGCCGGTTGAACACTGAAGCTTTCTTT
. | TRBJ1-5 | . | TRBV6-1 | CASSDYYRAGNQPQHF | TGTGCCAGCAGTGATTATTACAGGGCTGGCAATCAGCCCCAGCATTTT
few | TRBJ1-2 | . | TRBV18 | CASSPQPTGTLRGYTF | TGTGCCAGCTCACCTCAACCGACCGGGACACTTCGTGGCTACACCTTC
. | TRBJ2-1 | . | TRBV30 | CAWSKTPSYNEQFF | TGTGCCTGGAGTAAAACACCTTCCTACAATGAGCAGTTCTTC
. | TRBJ1-5 | . | TRBV5-1 | CASSFKTGFRQPQHF | TGCGCCAGCAGCTTCAAAACAGGGTTCCGTCAGCCCCAGCATTTT
. | TRBJ1-2 | . | TRBV18 | CASSPRGNYGYTF | TGTGCCAGCTCACCTAGGGGTAACTATGGCTACACCTTC
. | TRBJ2-5 | . | TRBV5-4 | CASSPSGGTQETQYF | TGTGCCAGCAGTCCCTCGGGGGGCACACAAGAGACCCAGTACTTC
. | TRBJ1-2 | TRBD1 | TRBV7-9 | CASSLGTGWGYTF | TGTGCCAGCAGCCTAGGGACAGGGTGGGGCTACACCTTC
. | TRBJ2-1 | . | TRBV7-2 | CASNGYLGPEQFF | TGTGCCAGCAACGGCTACCTGGGGCCTGAGCAGTTCTTC
. | TRBJ2-5 | . | TRBV7-2 | CASSSGETQYF | TGTGCCAGCAGCTCAGGGGAGACCCAGTACTTC
. | TRBJ1-5 | . | TRBV28 | CASSVMGAAESNQPQHF | TGTGCCAGCAGTGTCATGGGGGCAGCCGAGAGCAATCAGCCCCAGCATTTT
. | TRBJ2-5 | TRBD2 | TRBV20-1 | CSASGGGETQYF | TGCAGTGCTAGTGGGGGGGGAGAGACCCAGTACTTC
. | TRBJ2-1 | TRBD2 | TRBV30 | CAWSGDRRGNEQFF | TGTGCCTGGAGTGGGGACCGGCGGGGGAATGAGCAGTTCTTC
. | TRBJ2-3 | . | TRBV7-9 | CASRTDSTDTQYF | TGTGCCAGCAGAACGGACTCCACAGATACGCAGTATTTT
. | TRBJ1-5 | . | TRBV7-9 | CASSLVTANQPQHF | TGTGCCAGCAGCTTAGTGACAGCCAATCAGCCCCAGCATTTT
. | TRBJ2-7 | . | TRBV6-5 | CASSYSYSRTREQYF | TGTGCCAGCAGTTACTCCTACTCGAGAACCCGGGAGCAGTACTTC
once | TRBJ2-3 | . | TRBV19 | CASSIGGGLFTDTQYF | TGTGCCAGTAGTATTGGGGGCGGACTGTTCACAGATACGCAGTATTTT
. | TRBJ2-3 | TRBD1 | TRBV5-4 | CAVTQGASAYF | TGTGCCGTTACCCAGGGGGCATCAGCGTATTTT
. | TRBJ2-5 | . | TRBV6-6 | CASSYTKETQYF | TGTGCCAGCAGTTACACAAAAGAGACCCAGTACTTC
. | TRBJ1-2 | TRBD1 | TRBV29-1 | CGTWGTEHGYTF | TGTGGGACCTGGGGGACAGAACATGGCTACACCTTC
few | TRBJ1-1 | . | TRBV19 | CASSIDLETVSTEAFF | TGTGCCAGTAGTATAGATCTGGAGACAGTATCCACTGAAGCTTTCTTT
. | TRBJ1-5 | . | TRBV29-1 | CSVGVEFGQPQHF | TGCAGCGTCGGGGTGGAATTCGGTCAGCCCCAGCATTTT
. | TRBJ1-1 | . | TRBV29-1 | CSVGYRDNMGAFF | TGCAGCGTTGGTTACAGGGACAACATGGGAGCTTTCTTT
. | TRBJ1-1 | . | TRBV4-1 | CASSQDRGGEAFF | TGCGCCAGCAGCCAAGATCGGGGGGGGGAAGCTTTCTTT
once | TRBJ1-2 | . | TRBV28 | CASRWHRDGYTF | TGTGCCAGCAGGTGGCACAGGGATGGCTACACCTTC
. | TRBJ1-2 | . | TRBV27 | CASSWAGANYGYTF | TGTGCCAGCAGTTGGGCCGGCGCCAACTATGGCTACACCTTC
. | TRBJ1-6 | TRBD1 | TRBV3-1/TRBV3-2 | CASSQRGLRRDSPLHF | TGTGCCAGCAGCCAAAGGGGGCTGAGGAGGGATTCACCCCTCCACTTT
. | TRBJ1-2 | TRBD1 | TRBV28 | CASSSQSSGGTGYTF | TGTGCCAGCAGCTCCCAATCCTCAGGGGGCACTGGCTACACCTTC
. | TRBJ2-3 | TRBD1 | TRBV27 | CASSFLPGQGSDTQYF | TGTGCCAGCAGTTTTCTTCCGGGACAGGGGTCAGATACGCAGTATTTT
. | TRBJ1-1 | . | TRBV7-2 | CASTRVGRTEAFF | TGTGCCAGCACCCGGGTGGGGCGAACTGAAGCTTTCTTT
. | TRBJ2-3 | . | TRBV6-5 | CASTPGYHTDTQYF | TGTGCCAGCACCCCAGGGTATCACACAGATACGCAGTATTTT
once | TRBJ2-2 | TRBD2 | TRBV2 | CASSGTSGDPNTGELFF | TGTGCCAGCAGTGGGACTAGCGGAGACCCGAACACCGGGGAGCTGTTTTTT
. | TRBJ2-1 | . | TRBV27 | CASSFWAGEQFF | TGTGCCAGCAGTTTTTGGGCGGGTGAGCAGTTCTTC
. | TRBJ2-7 | TRBD1 | TRBV24-1 | CATSDRGQRSEQYF | TGTGCCACCAGTGATAGGGGACAGCGCTCCGAGCAGTACTTC
. | TRBJ1-2 | . | TRBV28 | CASSFGRESYGYTF | TGTGCCAGCAGTTTCGGCAGGGAAAGCTATGGCTACACCTTC
. | TRBJ2-1 | TRBD2 | TRBV14 | CASSQPTKLGLTYNEQFF | TGTGCCAGCAGCCAACCAACCAAGCTGGGACTAACTTACAATGAGCAGTTCTTC
. | TRBJ2-2 | TRBD1 | TRBV6-5 | CASRDRGRRELFF | TGTGCCAGCAGGGACAGGGGGCGAAGGGAGCTGTTTTTT
. | TRBJ2-5 | . | TRBV19 | CASKRSGVETQYF | TGTGCCAGCAAGCGGAGTGGGGTAGAGACCCAGTACTTC
. | TRBJ1-4 | . | TRBV6-6 | CASSYPPGTVEKLFF | TGTGCCAGCAGTTACCCTCCAGGGACTGTCGAAAAACTGTTTTTT